One T cell receptor (beta chain) is described in this entry. The antigen is undetermined. The data stem from a study of CXCR3-negative and CXCR3-positive naive CD8 T cells. Study outcomes and limitations: Similarly elevated diversity marked both naive subsets, with memory CD8+ cells showing far lower diversity.

Within the CD8+ T cell compartment, naive cells were CD45RO-CCR7+CD27+CD95-. CDR1 and CDR2 (germline): LNHDA, SQIVND (reference sequence). The CDR3 sequence is 13 residues long. The study made its TRB cDNA libraries by 5' RACE, adding UMI labels. No DNA is given; TCRdb re-called the 5' RACE reads and lists each CDR3 protein once. The sample table includes approximately 100,000 distinct CDR3 sequences. This sequence joins TRBV19 and TRBJ2-5; lacking DNA, the TRBD1 call made by TCRdb goes unchecked. The source of this sequence is a human donor in good health. Some clones in this sample may be carry-over from other donors' samples. The sequenced material came from naive CXCR3- CD8+ T cells from blood. This sample's subset: CD45RO-CCR7+CD27+CD95- naive CD8+ T cells lacking CXCR3 (TNR3-). CDR3 sequence: CASSPRTQETQYF.